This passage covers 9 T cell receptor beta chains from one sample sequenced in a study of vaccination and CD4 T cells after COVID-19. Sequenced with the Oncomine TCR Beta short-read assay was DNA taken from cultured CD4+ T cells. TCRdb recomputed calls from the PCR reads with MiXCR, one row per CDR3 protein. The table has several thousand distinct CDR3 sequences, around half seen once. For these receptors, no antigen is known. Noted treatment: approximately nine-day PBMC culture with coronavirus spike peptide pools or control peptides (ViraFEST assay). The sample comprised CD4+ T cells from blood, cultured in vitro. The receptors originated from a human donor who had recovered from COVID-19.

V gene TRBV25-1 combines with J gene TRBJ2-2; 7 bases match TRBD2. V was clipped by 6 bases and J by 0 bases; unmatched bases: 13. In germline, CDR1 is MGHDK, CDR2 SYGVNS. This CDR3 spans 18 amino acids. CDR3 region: CASSSLGLRNTNTGELFF. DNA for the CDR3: TGTGCCAGCAGCTCCCTGGGACTACGGAATACGAACACCGGGGAGCTGTTTTTT.

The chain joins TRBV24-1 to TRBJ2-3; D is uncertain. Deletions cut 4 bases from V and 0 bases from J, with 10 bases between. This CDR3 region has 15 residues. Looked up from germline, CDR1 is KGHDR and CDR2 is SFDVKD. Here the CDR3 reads CATSDPTASTDTQYF. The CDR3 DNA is TGTGCCACCAGTGACCCGACGGCTAGCACAGATACGCAGTATTTT.

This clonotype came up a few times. CDR3: CASSQEVPWRGGSNQPQHF. The CDR3 nucleotides read TGCGCCAGCAGCCAAGAAGTCCCCTGGAGGGGAGGAAGCAATCAGCCCCAGCATTTT. V and J are TRBV4-3 and TRBJ1-5, with D perhaps matching TRBD1 (5 bases). CDR3 length: 19 residues. CDR1 is LGHNA, CDR2 YSLEER, per germline. With 0 bases removed from V and 1 base from J, the gap between germline ends came to 19 bases.

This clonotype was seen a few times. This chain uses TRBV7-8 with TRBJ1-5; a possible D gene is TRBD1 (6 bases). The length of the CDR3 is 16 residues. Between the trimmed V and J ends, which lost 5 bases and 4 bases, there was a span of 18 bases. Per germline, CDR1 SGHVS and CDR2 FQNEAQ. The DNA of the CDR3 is TGTGCCAGCAGCCGAAAGGGAGGGGGTCTTAATCAGCCCCAGCATTTT. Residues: CASSRKGGGLNQPQHF.

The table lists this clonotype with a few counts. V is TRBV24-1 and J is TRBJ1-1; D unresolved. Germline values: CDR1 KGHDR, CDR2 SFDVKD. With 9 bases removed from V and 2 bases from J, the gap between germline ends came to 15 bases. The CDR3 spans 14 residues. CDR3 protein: CATRSGYDNTEAFF. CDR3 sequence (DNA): TGTGCCACCCGTTCGGGATACGACAACACTGAAGCTTTCTTT.

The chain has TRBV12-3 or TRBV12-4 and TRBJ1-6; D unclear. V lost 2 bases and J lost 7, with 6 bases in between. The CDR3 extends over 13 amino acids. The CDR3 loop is CASSLLENSPLHF. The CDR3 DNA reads TGTGCCAGCAGTTTATTAGAGAATTCACCCCTCCACTTT.

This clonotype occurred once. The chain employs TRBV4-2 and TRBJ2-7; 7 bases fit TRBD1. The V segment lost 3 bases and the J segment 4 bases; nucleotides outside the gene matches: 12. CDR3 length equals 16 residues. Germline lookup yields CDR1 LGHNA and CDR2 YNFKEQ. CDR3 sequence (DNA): TGTGCCAGCAGCCAGACAGGGCGCGAGGGCTTTTACGAGCAGTACTTC. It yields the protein CASSQTGREGFYEQYF.

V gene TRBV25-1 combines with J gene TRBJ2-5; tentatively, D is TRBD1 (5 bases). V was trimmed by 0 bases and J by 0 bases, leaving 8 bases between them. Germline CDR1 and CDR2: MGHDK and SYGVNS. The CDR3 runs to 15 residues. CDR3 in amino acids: CASSEYAGNQETQYF. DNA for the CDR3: TGTGCCAGCAGTGAATATGCAGGGAACCAAGAGACCCAGTACTTC.

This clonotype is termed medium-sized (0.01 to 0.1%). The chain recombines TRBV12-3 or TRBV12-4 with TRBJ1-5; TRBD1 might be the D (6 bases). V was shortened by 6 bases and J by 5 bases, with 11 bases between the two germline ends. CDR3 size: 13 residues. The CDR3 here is CASSSHRDQPQHF. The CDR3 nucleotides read TGTGCCAGCAGCTCCCACAGGGATCAGCCCCAGCATTTT.